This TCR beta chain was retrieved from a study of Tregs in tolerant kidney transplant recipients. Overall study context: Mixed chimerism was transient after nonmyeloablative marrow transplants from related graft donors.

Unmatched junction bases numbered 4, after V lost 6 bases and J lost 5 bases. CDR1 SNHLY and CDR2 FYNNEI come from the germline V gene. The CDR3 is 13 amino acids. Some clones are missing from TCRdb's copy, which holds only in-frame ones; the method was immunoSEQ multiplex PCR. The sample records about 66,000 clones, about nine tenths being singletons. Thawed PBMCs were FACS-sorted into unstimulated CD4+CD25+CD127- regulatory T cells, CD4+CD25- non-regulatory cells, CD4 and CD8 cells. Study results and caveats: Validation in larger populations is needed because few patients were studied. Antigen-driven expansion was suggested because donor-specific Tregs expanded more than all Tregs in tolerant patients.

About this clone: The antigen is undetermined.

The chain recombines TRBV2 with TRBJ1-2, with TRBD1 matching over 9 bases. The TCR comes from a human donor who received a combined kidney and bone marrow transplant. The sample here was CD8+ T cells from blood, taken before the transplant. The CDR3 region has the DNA TGTGCCAGCAGCGCCGGACAGGGGTATGGCTACACCTTC. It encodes CASSAGQGYGYTF.